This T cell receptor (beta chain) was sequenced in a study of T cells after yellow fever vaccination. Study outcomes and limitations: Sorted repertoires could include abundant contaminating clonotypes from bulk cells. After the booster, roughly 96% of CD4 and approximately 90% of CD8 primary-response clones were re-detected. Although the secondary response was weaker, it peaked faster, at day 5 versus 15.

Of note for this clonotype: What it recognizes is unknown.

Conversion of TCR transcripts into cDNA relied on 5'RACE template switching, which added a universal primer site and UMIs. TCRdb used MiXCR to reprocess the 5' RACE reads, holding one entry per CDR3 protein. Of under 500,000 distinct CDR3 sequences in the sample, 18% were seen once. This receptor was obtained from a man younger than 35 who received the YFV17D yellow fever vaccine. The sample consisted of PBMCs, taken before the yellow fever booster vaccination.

CDR3 sequence: CASSRQDSTDTQYF. The CDR3 coding sequence is TGTGCCAGCTCACGGCAGGATAGCACAGATACGCAGTATTTT. The chain couples TRBV18 to TRBJ2-3; D is ambiguous. The germline V gene has CDR1 KGHSH and CDR2 LQKENI. The CDR3 has 14 residues. Trimming pared 4 bases from V and 0 bases from J, leaving 8 bases between. The full variable domain, with the rest looked up from reference TRBV18 and TRBJ2-3, is NAGVMQNPRHLVRRRGQEARLRCSPMKGHSHVYWYRQLPEEGLKFMVYLQKENIIDESGMPKERFSAEFPKEGPSILRIQQVVRGDSAAYFCASSRQDSTDTQYFGPGTRLTVL.